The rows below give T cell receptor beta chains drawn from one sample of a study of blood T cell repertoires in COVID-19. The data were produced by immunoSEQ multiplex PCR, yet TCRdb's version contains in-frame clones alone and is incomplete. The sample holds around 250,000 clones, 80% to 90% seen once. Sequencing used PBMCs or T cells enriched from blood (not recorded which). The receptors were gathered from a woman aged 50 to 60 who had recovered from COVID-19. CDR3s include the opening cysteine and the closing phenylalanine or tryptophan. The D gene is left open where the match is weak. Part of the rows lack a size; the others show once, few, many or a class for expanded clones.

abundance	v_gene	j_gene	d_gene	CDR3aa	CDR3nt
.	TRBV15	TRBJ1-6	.	CATSREQGYNSPLHF	TGTGCCACCAGCAGAGAACAGGGTTATAATTCACCCCTCCACTTT
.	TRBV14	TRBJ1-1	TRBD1	CASSPPWTGVNTEAFF	TGTGCCAGCAGCCCCCCCTGGACAGGGGTGAACACTGAAGCTTTCTTT
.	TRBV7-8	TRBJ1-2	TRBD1	CASSLGTGQRLNYGYTF	TGTGCCAGCAGCTTAGGGACAGGGCAAAGGCTAAACTATGGCTACACCTTC
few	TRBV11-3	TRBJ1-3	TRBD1	CASSLGLPGQDTSGNTIYF	TGTGCCAGCAGCTTAGGTCTCCCCGGACAGGACACCTCTGGAAACACCATATATTTT
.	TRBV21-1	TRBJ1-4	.	CASSKEAGSLATNEKLFF	TGTGCCAGCAGCAAAGAAGCAGGCAGTCTTGCAACTAATGAAAAACTGTTTTTT
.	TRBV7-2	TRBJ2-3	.	CASSSLGHPTDTQYF	TGTGCCAGCAGCTCCCTGGGACACCCCACAGATACGCAGTATTTT
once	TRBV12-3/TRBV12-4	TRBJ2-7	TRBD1	CASSRDSFREQYF	TGTGCCAGCAGCCGGGACAGCTTCAGGGAGCAGTACTTC
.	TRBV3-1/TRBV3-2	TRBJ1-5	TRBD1	CASSQMTGLGQPQHF	TGTGCCAGCAGCCAAATGACAGGGTTGGGCCAGCCCCAGCATTTT
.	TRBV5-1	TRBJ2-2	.	CASSLETPSTGELFF	TGCGCCAGCAGCTTGGAGACACCGTCGACCGGGGAGCTGTTTTTT
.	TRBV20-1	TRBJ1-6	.	CSASHRTNNSPLHF	TGCAGTGCTAGTCACAGGACAAATAATTCACCCCTCCACTTT
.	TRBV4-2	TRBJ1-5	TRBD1	CASSQDRVQQPQHF	TGTGCCAGCAGCCAGGACAGGGTACAACAGCCCCAGCATTTT
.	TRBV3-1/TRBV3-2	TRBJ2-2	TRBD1	CASSSDRGNTGELFF	TGTGCCAGCAGCTCGGACAGGGGTAACACCGGGGAGCTGTTTTTT
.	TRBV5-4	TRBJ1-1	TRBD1	CASSAGQGQTEAFF	TGTGCCAGCAGCGCGGGACAGGGTCAAACTGAAGCTTTCTTT
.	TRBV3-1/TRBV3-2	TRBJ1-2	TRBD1	CASSRQGDSYGYTF	TGTGCCAGCAGCCGTCAGGGGGACAGCTATGGCTACACCTTC
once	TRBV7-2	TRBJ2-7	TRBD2	CASTLGGREQYF	TGTGCCAGCACCCTGGGAGGGAGGGAGCAGTACTTC
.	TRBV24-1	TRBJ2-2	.	CATSEKTRTRTGELFF	TGTGCCACCAGTGAGAAAACTAGGACGCGCACCGGGGAGCTGTTTTTT
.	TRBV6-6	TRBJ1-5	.	CASRVDISNQPQHF	TGTGCCAGCAGAGTAGACATTAGCAATCAGCCCCAGCATTTT
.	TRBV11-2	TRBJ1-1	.	CASSDRRGYNTEAFF	TGTGCCAGCAGCGACAGGCGAGGGTATAACACTGAAGCTTTCTTT
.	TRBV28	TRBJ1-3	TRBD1	CASSSTGEIAGNTIYF	TGTGCCAGCAGTTCTACAGGGGAGATAGCTGGAAACACCATATATTTT
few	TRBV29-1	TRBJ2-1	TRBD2	CSAERMAGGYNEQFF	TGCAGCGCCGAACGGATGGCGGGAGGATACAATGAGCAGTTCTTC
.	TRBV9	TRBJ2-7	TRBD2	CASSVALADEQYF	TGTGCCAGCAGCGTAGCACTAGCGGACGAGCAGTACTTC
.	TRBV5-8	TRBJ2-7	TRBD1	CASRLGQGDFYEQYF	TGTGCCAGCAGGCTGGGACAGGGCGATTTCTACGAGCAGTACTTC
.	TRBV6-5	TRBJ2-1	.	CASTERGPIFNEQFF	TGTGCCAGCACCGAACGCGGGCCGATCTTCAATGAGCAGTTCTTC
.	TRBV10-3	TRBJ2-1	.	CATLIPGNNEQFF	TGTGCCACCCTAATACCCGGGAACAATGAGCAGTTCTTC
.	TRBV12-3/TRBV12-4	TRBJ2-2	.	CASRFSLTGELFF	TGTGCCAGCAGGTTCTCCCTCACCGGGGAGCTGTTTTTT
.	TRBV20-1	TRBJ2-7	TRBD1	CSASRDRVGSEQYF	TGCAGTGCTAGTCGGGACAGGGTGGGTTCCGAGCAGTACTTC
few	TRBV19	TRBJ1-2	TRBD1	CASRRDRDNYGYTF	TGTGCCAGTAGAAGGGACAGAGATAACTATGGCTACACCTTC
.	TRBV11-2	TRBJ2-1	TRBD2	CASSLGGSGTYNEQFF	TGTGCCAGCAGCTTGGGCGGGAGTGGGACCTACAATGAGCAGTTCTTC
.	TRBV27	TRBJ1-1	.	CASSLAGGYTEAFF	TGTGCCAGCAGCTTGGCGGGAGGGTACACTGAAGCTTTCTTT
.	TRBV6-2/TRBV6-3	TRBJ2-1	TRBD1	CASSNRGLSEQFF	TGTGCCAGCAGTAATAGGGGGCTTAGTGAGCAGTTCTTC
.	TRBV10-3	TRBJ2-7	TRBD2	CAISESASGRVGEQYF	TGTGCCATCAGTGAGTCGGCTAGCGGGAGGGTTGGCGAGCAGTACTTC
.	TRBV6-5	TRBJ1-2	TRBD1	CASSDRGNGYTF	TGTGCCAGCAGCGACAGGGGAAATGGCTACACCTTC
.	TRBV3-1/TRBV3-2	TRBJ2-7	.	CASSHASERSRQYF	TGTGCCAGCAGCCACGCTAGCGAACGTTCGCGGCAGTACTTC
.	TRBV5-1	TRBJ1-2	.	CASSLVPGDGYTF	TGCGCCAGCAGCTTGGTGCCAGGGGATGGCTACACCTTC
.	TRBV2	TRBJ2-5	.	CASSADNQETQYF	TGTGCCAGCAGTGCGGACAACCAAGAGACCCAGTACTTC
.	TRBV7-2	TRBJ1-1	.	CASSLGLGRTEAFF	TGTGCCAGCAGCTTAGGCCTGGGGAGAACTGAAGCTTTCTTT
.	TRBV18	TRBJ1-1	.	CASSPAGNTEAFF	TGTGCCAGCTCACCAGCAGGGAACACTGAAGCTTTCTTT
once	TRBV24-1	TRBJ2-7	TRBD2	CATSVFRGRPLRRYEQYF	TGTGCCACCAGTGTGTTTCGCGGGAGGCCCCTGAGAAGGTACGAGCAGTACTTC
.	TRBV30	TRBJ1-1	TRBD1	CAWSTRGRGTEAFF	TGTGCCTGGAGCACCAGGGGGCGCGGCACTGAAGCTTTCTTT
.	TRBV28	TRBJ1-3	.	CASSTQGLSSGNTIYF	TGTGCCAGCAGTACTCAGGGACTTAGCTCTGGAAACACCATATATTTT
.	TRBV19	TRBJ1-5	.	CASSIAPEQPQHF	TGTGCCAGTAGTATAGCCCCAGAACAGCCCCAGCATTTT
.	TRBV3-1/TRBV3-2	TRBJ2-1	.	CASSQVGTIHEQFF	TGTGCCAGCAGCCAAGTAGGAACTATCCATGAGCAGTTCTTC
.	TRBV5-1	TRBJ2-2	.	CASSLGQGSNTGELFF	TGCGCCAGCAGCTTGGGGCAGGGGTCGAACACCGGGGAGCTGTTTTTT
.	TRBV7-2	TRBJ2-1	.	CASSLGPLGSLYNEQFF	TGTGCCAGCAGCTTAGGACCCCTAGGATCTTTGTACAATGAGCAGTTCTTC
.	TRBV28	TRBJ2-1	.	CASLRTGYNEQFF	TGTGCCAGTCTGAGGACTGGTTACAATGAGCAGTTCTTC
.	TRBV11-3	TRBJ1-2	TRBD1	CASSYSGTGVDYGYTF	TGTGCCAGCAGCTATTCCGGGACAGGGGTCGACTATGGCTACACCTTC
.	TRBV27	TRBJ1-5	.	CASSPNSSNQPQHF	TGTGCCAGCAGCCCTAACTCAAGCAATCAGCCCCAGCATTTT
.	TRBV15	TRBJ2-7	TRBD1	CATSRDLPGQGYEQYF	TGTGCCACCAGCAGAGATCTACCGGGACAGGGGTACGAGCAGTACTTC
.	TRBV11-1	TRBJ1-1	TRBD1	CASSLLTGYREAFF	TGTGCCAGCAGCCTTTTGACAGGGTATCGTGAAGCTTTCTTT
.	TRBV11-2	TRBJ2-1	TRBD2	CASSSYGLAANNEQFF	TGTGCCAGCAGCTCGTACGGACTAGCGGCAAACAATGAGCAGTTCTTC